These 16 T cell receptor beta chains were all obtained from the same sample, sequenced in a study of metastatic and nonmetastatic thyroid tumors. TCRdb reassembled clones from the PCR reads with MiXCR. The sample lists some 40,000 clones, about 13% occurring once. No patient had received any treatment before thyroid surgery. The sequenced material came from blood. These receptors all stem from a female donor with papillary thyroid cancer or a benign thyroid nodule (not recorded which). Some clones in this sample may be carry-over from other donors' samples.

Many counts were recorded for this clone. The V call is TRBV20-1, the J call TRBJ2-1, with TRBD2 matching over 8 bases. CDR1 and CDR2 from the germline V gene are DFQATT and SNEGSKA (reference sequence). V was pared by 5 bases and J by 9 bases, with 9 bases of the junction left unmatched. The CDR3 is 13 amino acids. The CDR3: CSAYLSGSGEQFF. The DNA for the CDR3 is TGCAGTGCTTACCTAAGCGGGAGTGGTGAGCAGTTCTTC.

This clone occurred many times. The V call is TRBV6-1, the J call TRBJ2-7; TRBD1 is a possible D gene (5 bases). Germline V gene sequence: CDR1 MNHNS, CDR2 SASEGT. The V end was cut by 7 bases, the J end by 4 bases, with 14 bases between. The CDR3 length is 13 residues. In DNA form, the CDR3 reads TGTGCCAGCACCTCAGGGCACGGTTACGAGCAGTACTTC. Amino acids: CASTSGHGYEQYF.

This clone was observed many times. This rearrangement joins TRBV11-2 to TRBJ1-1; a weak D match, TRBD1 (6 bases). This CDR3 is 17 amino acids long. Germline V gene data show CDR1 as SGHAT and CDR2 as FQNNGV. Trimming removed 3 bases at V and 5 bases at J, with 22 bases between. CDR3: CASSFTARIGGSTEAFF. As DNA, the CDR3 is TGTGCCAGCAGCTTCACCGCCCGAATAGGGGGAAGTACTGAAGCTTTCTTT.

This clone has at least ten counts. The chain has TRBV20-1 and TRBJ2-7, with TRBD2 as a possible D gene (5 bases). The V gene's germline CDR1 is DFQATT and CDR2 SNEGSKA (reference sequence). Trimming stripped 3 bases from V and 4 bases from J, with 13 bases between. This CDR3 spans 13 amino acids. CDR3 amino acids: CSARAGKQYEQYF. CDR3 coding DNA: TGCAGTGCTAGGGCGGGCAAGCAGTACGAGCAGTACTTC.

Concerning this clone itself: No conserved phenylalanine or tryptophan ends this CDR3, so it is likely a read error. The J gene is TRBJ1-5, the V gene TRBV2; D is perhaps TRBD1 (5 bases). The length of the CDR3 is 13 residues. Trimming removed 1 base at V and 9 bases at J, with 10 bases between. Germline CDR1 SNHLY, CDR2 FYNNEI. The CDR3 protein is CASSEVQGLPQHV. In nucleotides, the CDR3 is TGTGCCAGCAGTGAAGTTCAGGGTCTGCCCCAGCATGTT.

Ten or more counts support this clone. CDR3 nucleotide sequence: TGTGCCAGCAGCTTAGCCCAGGTCGATACGCAGTATTTT. It translates to CASSLAQVDTQYF. The chain combines TRBV7-9 with TRBJ2-3, with D unresolved. Germline CDR1 SEHNR, CDR2 FQNEAQ (reference sequence). V dropped 0 bases and J dropped 6 bases, with 7 bases sitting between them. This CDR3 region has 13 residues.

In this sample, this clone turned up many times. The chain is built from TRBV6-1 and TRBJ1-3, with a tentative D call TRBD1 (5 bases). The CDR3 sequence is 13 residues long. V lost 7 bases to trimming and J lost 9 bases, with 16 bases between them. CDR1 and CDR2 from the germline V gene are MNHNS and SASEGT. CDR3 amino acids: CASTPGGKGTIYF. The CDR3 bases are TGTGCCAGCACCCCCGGGGGGAAGGGCACCATATATTTT.

This clone showed up many times. The chain links TRBV6-1 to TRBJ1-1; 8 bases are shared with TRBD1. The V and J ends lost 5 bases and 5 bases, in that order; junction bases with no gene match: 7. Germline V lookup: CDR1 MNHNS, CDR2 SASEGT. The CDR3 contains 14 residues. In DNA, the CDR3 is TGTGCCAGCAGTCCTAGACAGGGGAGAACTGAAGCTTTCTTT. Amino acids: CASSPRQGRTEAFF.

Ten or more counts support this clone. The chain carries TRBV20-1 and TRBJ2-3; a possible D gene is TRBD1 (6 bases). Germline V gene sequence: CDR1 DFQATT, CDR2 SNEGSKA (reference sequence). V gave up 3 bases and J gave up 2 bases, with 12 bases separating them. CDR3 length: 14 residues. CDR3 nucleotide sequence: TGCAGTGCTAGCCCAGGGGCGTTCACAGATACGCAGTATTTT. Encoded protein: CSASPGAFTDTQYF.

In this sample, this clone turned up many times. This sequence joins TRBV6-1 and TRBJ1-2; tentative D call: TRBD1 (5 bases). Trimming removed 8 bases at V and 4 bases at J, with 11 bases between. This CDR3 has 12 amino acids. Looked up from germline, CDR1 is MNHNS and CDR2 is SASEGT. The CDR3 bases are TGTGCCAGCGGGGCTATCGGCTATGGCTACACCTTC. Amino acid sequence: CASGAIGYGYTF.

The V gene is TRBV27, the J gene TRBJ2-5; 8 positions match TRBD1. V dropped 5 bases and J dropped 5; count of bases not matched to a gene: 13. The CDR3 has 16 amino acids. Germline V CDR1 and CDR2: MNHEY, SMNVEV (reference sequence). This CDR3 reads CASSQDDRGVMETQYF. The CDR3 DNA reads as TGTGCCAGCAGTCAAGATGACAGGGGAGTGATGGAGACCCAGTACTTC.

This clone showed up many times. The chain recombines TRBV12-3 or TRBV12-4 with TRBJ2-7, with a tentative D call TRBD2 (5 bases). The V end was cut by 5 bases, the J end by 0 bases, with 5 bases between. This CDR3 comprises 12 residues. In DNA, the CDR3 is TGTGCCAGCAGTCGGGACTCCTACGAGCAGTACTTC. This gives the protein CASSRDSYEQYF.

With respect to this clone: Other DNA sequences in this sample translate to the same CDR3. This chain links TRBV14 with TRBJ2-3, with D perhaps matching TRBD1 (5 bases). The V end was cut by 1 base, the J end by 0 bases, with 8 bases between. Germline assignment: CDR1 SGHDN and CDR2 FVKESK. The CDR3 has 15 residues. CDR3 residues: CASSQGQHSTDTQYF. In DNA, the CDR3 is TGTGCCAGCAGCCAAGGACAGCATAGCACAGATACGCAGTATTTT.

This clone has just a few counts. A much larger clone differs by one base, so this may be a read error. The sample holds other DNA sequences that translate to the same CDR3. The chain is built from TRBV14 and TRBJ2-1; the match to TRBD1 covers 7 bases. Per germline, CDR1 SGHDN and CDR2 FVKESK. Unmatched junction bases numbered 6, after V lost 5 bases and J lost 5 bases. This CDR3 is 14 amino acids long. The CDR3 region is CASSEPGTDNEQFF. CDR3 nucleotides: TGTGCCAGCAGCGAACCAGGGACAGACAATGAGCAGTTCTTC.

This clone was recorded many times. The V gene is TRBV6-1, the J gene TRBJ2-7; TRBD2 is a possible D gene (6 bases). Trimming left V 4 bases short and J 7 bases short, with 11 bases between. The germline V gene encodes CDR1 MNHNS and CDR2 SASEGT. The CDR3 loop spans 12 amino acids. Here the CDR3 reads CASSGPGGEQYF. As DNA, the CDR3 is TGTGCCAGCAGTGGTCCAGGAGGGGAGCAGTACTTC.

In its sample, this clone was seen a few times. The junction departs from germline at one end; a sequencing error may be responsible. The chain recombines TRBV6-1 with TRBJ1-2; TRBD1 might be the D (5 bases). Germline-derived CDR1 and CDR2 are MNHNS and SASEGT. The CDR3 totals 11 residues. The CDR3 sequence: CASREDSGYTF. Written as DNA, the CDR3 is TGTGCCAGCAGGGAAGACAGCGGCTACACCTTC.